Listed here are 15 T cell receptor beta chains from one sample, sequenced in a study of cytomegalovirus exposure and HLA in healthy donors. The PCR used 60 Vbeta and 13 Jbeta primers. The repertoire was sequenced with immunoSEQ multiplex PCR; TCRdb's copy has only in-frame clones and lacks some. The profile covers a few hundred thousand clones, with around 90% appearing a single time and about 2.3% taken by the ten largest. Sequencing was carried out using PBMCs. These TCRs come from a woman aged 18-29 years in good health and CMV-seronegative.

CDR3 region: CASSFGVGHNEQFF. CDR3 DNA: TGTGCCAGCAGCTTCGGGGTCGGCCACAATGAGCAGTTCTTC. This chain uses TRBV11-2 with TRBJ2-1, with a tentative D call TRBD2 (5 bases). CDR1 and CDR2 from the germline V gene are SGHAT and FQNNGV. V gave up 3 bases and J gave up 5 bases, with 11 bases separating them. The CDR3 has 14 residues.

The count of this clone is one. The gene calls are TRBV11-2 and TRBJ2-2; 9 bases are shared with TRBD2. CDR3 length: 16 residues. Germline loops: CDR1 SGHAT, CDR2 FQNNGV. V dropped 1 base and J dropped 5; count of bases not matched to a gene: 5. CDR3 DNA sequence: TGTGCCAGCAGCTTAGTCGCGGGGGGGGTTACCGGGGAGCTGTTTTTT. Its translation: CASSLVAGGVTGELFF.

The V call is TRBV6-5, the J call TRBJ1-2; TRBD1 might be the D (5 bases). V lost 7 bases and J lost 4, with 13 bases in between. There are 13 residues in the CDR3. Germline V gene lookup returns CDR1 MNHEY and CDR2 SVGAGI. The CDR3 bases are TGTGCCAGCATGGGGGGAGCCCGCTATGGCTACACCTTC. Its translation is CASMGGARYGYTF.

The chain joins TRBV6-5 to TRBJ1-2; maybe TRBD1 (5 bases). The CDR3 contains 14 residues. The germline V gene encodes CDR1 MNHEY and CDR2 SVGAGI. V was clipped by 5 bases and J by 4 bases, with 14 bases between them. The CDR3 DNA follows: TGTGCCAGCAGTGCGAGCGGGGGGACCTATGGCTACACCTTC. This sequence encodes CASSASGGTYGYTF.

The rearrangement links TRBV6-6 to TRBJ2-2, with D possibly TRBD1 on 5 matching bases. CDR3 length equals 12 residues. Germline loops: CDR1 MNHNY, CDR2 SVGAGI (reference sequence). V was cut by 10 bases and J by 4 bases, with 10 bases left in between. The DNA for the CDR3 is TGTGCCACCCAAGGGGTCACCGGGGAGCTGTTTTTT. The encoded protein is CATQGVTGELFF.

The CDR3 is CASSLTSVYGYTF. CDR3 nucleotide sequence: TGTGCCAGCAGCTTAACGAGTGTCTATGGCTACACCTTC. The rearrangement joins TRBV11-2 to TRBJ1-2; D remains ambiguous. CDR1 SGHAT and CDR2 FQNNGV come from the germline V gene. Trimming stripped 2 bases from V and 4 bases from J, with 8 bases between. The CDR3 spans 13 residues.

CDR3 sequence (DNA): TGTGCCAGTTTCCAAGTCGAACAGGGGGATGGGTGTCAGCCCCAGCATTTT. Amino acid sequence: CASFQVEQGDGCQPQHF. The chain has TRBV19 and TRBJ1-5, with 8 nucleotides matching TRBD1. Germline lookup yields CDR1 LNHDA and CDR2 SQIVND (reference sequence). The CDR3 is made up of 17 amino acids. Trimming removed 8 bases from V and 6 bases from J; junction bases left unmatched: 18.

Written as DNA, the CDR3 is TGTGCCACCAGCAGAGATTTGGGGCCAACCTACGAGCAGTACTTC. Protein: CATSRDLGPTYEQYF. V is TRBV15 and J is TRBJ2-7; D possibly corresponds to TRBD1 (5 bases). Germline CDR1 reads LNHNV; CDR2 reads YYDKDF (reference sequence). The CDR3 totals 15 residues. Trimming left V 0 bases short and J 2 bases short, with 11 bases between.

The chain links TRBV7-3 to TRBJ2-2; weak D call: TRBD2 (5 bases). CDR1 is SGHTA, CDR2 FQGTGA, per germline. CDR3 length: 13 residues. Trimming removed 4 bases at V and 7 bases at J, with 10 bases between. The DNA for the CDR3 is TGTGCCAGCAGCTCAGGAGGCATCGGGGAGCTGTTTTTT. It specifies CASSSGGIGELFF.

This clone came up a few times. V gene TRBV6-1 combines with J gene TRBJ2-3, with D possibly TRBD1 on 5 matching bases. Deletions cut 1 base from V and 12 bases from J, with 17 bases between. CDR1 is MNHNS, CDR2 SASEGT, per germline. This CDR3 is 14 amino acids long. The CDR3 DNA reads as TGTGCCAGCAGTGAAGAGAAGGGGTCCGTGACCCAGTATTTT. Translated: CASSEEKGSVTQYF.

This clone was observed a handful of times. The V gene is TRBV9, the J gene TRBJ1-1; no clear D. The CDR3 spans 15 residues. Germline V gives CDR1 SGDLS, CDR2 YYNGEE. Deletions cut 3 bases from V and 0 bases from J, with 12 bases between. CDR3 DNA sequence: TGTGCCAGCAGCGCCCTAGTTGGTGTGAACACTGAAGCTTTCTTT. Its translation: CASSALVGVNTEAFF.

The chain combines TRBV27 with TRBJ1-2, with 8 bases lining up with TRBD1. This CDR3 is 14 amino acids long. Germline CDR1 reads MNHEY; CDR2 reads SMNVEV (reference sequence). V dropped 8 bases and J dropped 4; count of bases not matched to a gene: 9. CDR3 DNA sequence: TGTGCCAGCTCCCGGACAGGGCGACCCTATGGCTACACCTTC. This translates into CASSRTGRPYGYTF.

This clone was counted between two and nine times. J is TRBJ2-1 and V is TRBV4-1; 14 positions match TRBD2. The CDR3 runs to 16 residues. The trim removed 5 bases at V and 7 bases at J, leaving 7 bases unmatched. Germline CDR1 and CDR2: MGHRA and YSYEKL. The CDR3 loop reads CASSKGLAGALNEQFF. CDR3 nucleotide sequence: TGCGCCAGCAGCAAGGGACTAGCGGGGGCATTGAATGAGCAGTTCTTC.

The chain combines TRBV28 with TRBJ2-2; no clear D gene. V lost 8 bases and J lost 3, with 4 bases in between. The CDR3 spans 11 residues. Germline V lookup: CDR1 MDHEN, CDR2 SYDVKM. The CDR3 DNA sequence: TGTGCCAGCTTCTACACCGGGGAGCTGTTTTTT. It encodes CASFYTGELFF.

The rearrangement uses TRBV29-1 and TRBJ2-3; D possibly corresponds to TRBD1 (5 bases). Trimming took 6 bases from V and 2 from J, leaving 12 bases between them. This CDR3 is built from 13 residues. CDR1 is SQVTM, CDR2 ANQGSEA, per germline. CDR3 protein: CSVGARNTDTQYF. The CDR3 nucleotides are TGCAGCGTAGGGGCGAGGAACACAGATACGCAGTATTTT.